The clone carrying this TCR beta chain has a count of ten or more. Its antigen is unknown. In preparing bulk TCR libraries, previously described methods and listed TCR primers were used. TCRdb fed the PCR reads into MiXCR, producing one record per CDR3 protein. The sample contains approximately 41,000 distinct CDR3 sequences, roughly 21% of which appear only once. These data are taken from a study of molecular identifiers for immune sequencing clone quantification. Whole-study context: In replicates, RNA taken from around 20,000 or 100,000 naive CD8 cells was divided five ways, and four portions underwent sequencing.

After removal of 4 bases from V and 3 bases from J, the junction contained 5 bases not matched to a gene. Germline V gene data show CDR1 as SGHNT and CDR2 as YYREEE (reference sequence). CDR3 length equals 16 residues. Regarding the study as a whole: Jurkat TCR RNA spiked in from one cell (amid over 850,000 naive cells) was reportedly detectable.

Based on a CD8+CD4-CCR7+CD45RA+ profile, naive CD8 T cells were sorted. The source of this sequence is a human donor in good health. Some libraries in this study had Jurkat cell RNA spiked in. The sequencing input was naive CD8+ T cells from blood, with Jurkat cell RNA spiked in. Subset here: FACS-sorted CD8+CD4-CCR7+CD45RA+ naive T cells. This rearrangement joins TRBV5-4 to TRBJ2-7, with TRBD2 matching 15 bases. CDR3 residues: CASSKGLAGGSYEQYF. In DNA form, the CDR3 reads TGTGCCAGCAGCAAGGGACTAGCGGGAGGAAGCTACGAGCAGTACTTC.